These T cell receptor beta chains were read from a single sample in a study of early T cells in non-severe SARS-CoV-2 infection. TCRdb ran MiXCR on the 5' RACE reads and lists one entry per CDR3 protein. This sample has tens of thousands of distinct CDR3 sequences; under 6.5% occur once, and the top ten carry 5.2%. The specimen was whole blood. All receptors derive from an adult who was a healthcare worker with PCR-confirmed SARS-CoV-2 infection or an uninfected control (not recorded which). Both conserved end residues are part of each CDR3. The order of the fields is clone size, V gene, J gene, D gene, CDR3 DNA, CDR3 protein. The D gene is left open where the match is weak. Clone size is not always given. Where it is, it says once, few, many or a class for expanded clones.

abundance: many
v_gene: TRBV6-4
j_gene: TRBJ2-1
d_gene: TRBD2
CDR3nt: TGTGCCAGCAGTGAATCCCTAGCGGGCTACAATGAGCAGTTCTTC
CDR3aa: CASSESLAGYNEQFF

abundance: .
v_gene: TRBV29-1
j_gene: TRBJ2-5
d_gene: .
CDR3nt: TGCAGCGTTGGGGACGAGACCCAGTACTTC
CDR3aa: CSVGDETQYF

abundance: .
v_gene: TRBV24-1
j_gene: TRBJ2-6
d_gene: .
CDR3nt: TGTGCCACCAGCGGGCCGGAGTCACCTGGGGCCAACGTCCTGACTTTC
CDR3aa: CATSGPESPGANVLTF

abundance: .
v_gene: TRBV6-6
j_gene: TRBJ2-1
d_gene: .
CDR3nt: TGTGCCAGCAGTTCCAATGAGCAGTTCTTC
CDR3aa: CASSSNEQFF

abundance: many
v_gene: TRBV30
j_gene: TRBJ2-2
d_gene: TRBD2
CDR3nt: TGTGCCTGGAGTGAACTAGCGGGAGTATCCACCGGGGAGCTGTTTTTT
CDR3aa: CAWSELAGVSTGELFF

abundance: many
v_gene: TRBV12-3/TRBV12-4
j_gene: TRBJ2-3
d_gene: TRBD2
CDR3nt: TGTGCCAGCAGACCTGGGAGGGCCTACACAGATACGCAGTATTTT
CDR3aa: CASRPGRAYTDTQYF

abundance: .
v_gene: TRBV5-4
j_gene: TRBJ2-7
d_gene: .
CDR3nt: TGTGCCAGCAGCCCTGGCGGCAAAGGTACCTACGAGCAGTACTTC
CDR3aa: CASSPGGKGTYEQYF

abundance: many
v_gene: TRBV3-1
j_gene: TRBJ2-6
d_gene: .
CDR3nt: TGTGCCAGCAGCCTGGGACTGCTCTCTGGGGCCAACGTCCTGACTTTC
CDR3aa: CASSLGLLSGANVLTF

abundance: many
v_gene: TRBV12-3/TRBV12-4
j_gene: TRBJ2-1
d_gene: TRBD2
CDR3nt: TGTGCCAGCAGTTTACTAGCGGGGGCCTACAATGAGCAGTTCTTC
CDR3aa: CASSLLAGAYNEQFF

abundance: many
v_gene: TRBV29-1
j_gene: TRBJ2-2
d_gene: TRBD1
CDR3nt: TGCAGCGTTGGACATAGGACAGGGTATGGGAACACCGGGGAGCTGTTTTTT
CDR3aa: CSVGHRTGYGNTGELFF

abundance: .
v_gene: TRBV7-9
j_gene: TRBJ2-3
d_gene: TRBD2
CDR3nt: TGTGCCAGCAGCTCAGGGACTAGCGGGAGTACAGATACGCAGTATTTT
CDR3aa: CASSSGTSGSTDTQYF

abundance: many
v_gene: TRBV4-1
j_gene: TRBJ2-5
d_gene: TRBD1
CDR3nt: TGCGCCAGCAGCCAAGTACAGGGGCAAGAGACCCAGTACTTC
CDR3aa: CASSQVQGQETQYF

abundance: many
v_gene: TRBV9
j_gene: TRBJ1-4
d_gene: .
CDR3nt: TGTGCCAGCAGCGCAGCGAGTGTTGCGAATGAAAAACTGTTTTTT
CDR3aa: CASSAASVANEKLFF

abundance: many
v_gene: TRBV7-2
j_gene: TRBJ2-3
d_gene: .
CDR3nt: TGTGCCAGCAGCTTCCGGGATCCTTCCACAGATACGCAGTATTTT
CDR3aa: CASSFRDPSTDTQYF

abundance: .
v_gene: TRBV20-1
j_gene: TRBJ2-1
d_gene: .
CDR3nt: TGCAGTGCTGGGCTGACTACGGGGAATGAGCAGTTCTTC
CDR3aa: CSAGLTTGNEQFF

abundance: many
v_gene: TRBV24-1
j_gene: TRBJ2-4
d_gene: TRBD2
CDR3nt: TGTGCCACCAGCGCGGGGGGCGGGAACATTCAGTACTTC
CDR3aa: CATSAGGGNIQYF

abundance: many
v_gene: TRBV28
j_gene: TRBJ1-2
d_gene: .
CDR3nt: TGTGCCAGCAGTCAGGATGGCTACACCTTC
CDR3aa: CASSQDGYTF

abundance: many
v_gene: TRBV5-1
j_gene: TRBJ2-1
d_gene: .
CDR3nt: TGCGCCAGCAGCTTGGGGACCAGGGGAAGGGGAAACTCCTACAATGAGCAGTTCTTC
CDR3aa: CASSLGTRGRGNSYNEQFF

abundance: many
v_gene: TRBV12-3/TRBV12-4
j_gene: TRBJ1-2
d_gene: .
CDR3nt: TGTGCCAGCAATACCGGGACAAACTATGGCTACACCTTC
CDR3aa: CASNTGTNYGYTF

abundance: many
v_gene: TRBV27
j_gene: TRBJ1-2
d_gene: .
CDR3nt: TGTGCCAGCAGTCCGGACGGTTTTAACTATGGCTACACCTTC
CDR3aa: CASSPDGFNYGYTF

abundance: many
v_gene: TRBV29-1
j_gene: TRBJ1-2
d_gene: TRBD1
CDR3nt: TGCAGCGTCCGACAGGGAAGTGAGGGTGGCTACACCTTC
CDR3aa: CSVRQGSEGGYTF

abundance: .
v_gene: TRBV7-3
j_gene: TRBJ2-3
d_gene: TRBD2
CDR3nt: TGTGCCAGCAGCTCCCTAGCGGGGGGGCGCACAGATACGCAGTATTTT
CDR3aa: CASSSLAGGRTDTQYF

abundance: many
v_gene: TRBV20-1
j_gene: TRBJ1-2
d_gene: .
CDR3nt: TGCAGTGCTAGACCGGGACAAGTAACTAACTATGGCTACACCTTC
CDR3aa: CSARPGQVTNYGYTF

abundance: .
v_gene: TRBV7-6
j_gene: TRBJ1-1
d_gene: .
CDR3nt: TGTGCCAGCAGCCCCAGGGCCCGGGGGCCCCAGGGGACTGAAGCTTTCTTT
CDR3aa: CASSPRARGPQGTEAFF

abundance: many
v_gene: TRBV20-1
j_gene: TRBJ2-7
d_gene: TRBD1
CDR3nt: TGCAGTGCGCCCGCTAGGACAGGGGACGAGCAGTACTTC
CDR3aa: CSAPARTGDEQYF

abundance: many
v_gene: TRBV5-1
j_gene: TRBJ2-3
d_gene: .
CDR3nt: TGCGCCAGCAGCCCCGGGTCAGCGGTGGTAGATACGCAGTATTTT
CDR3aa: CASSPGSAVVDTQYF

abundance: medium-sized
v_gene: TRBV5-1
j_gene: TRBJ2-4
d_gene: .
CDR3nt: TGCGCCAGCAGCTCACCGACCGAGGGAGTTCGGGGCATTCAGTACTTC
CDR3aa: CASSSPTEGVRGIQYF

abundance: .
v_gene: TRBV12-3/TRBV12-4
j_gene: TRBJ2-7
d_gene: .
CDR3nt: TGTGCCAGCAGTCCTGGACTGCCGAACGAGCAGTACTTC
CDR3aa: CASSPGLPNEQYF

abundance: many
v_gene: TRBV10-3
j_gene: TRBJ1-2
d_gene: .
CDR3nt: TGTGCCATCAGTGAGTCGGGCAGCCCCTATGGCTACACCTTC
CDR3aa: CAISESGSPYGYTF

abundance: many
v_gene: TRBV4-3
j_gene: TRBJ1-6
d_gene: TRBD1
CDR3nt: TGCGCCAGCAGCCAAGATCGGGGGACAGGGGGCTCACCCCTCCACTTT
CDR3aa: CASSQDRGTGGSPLHF

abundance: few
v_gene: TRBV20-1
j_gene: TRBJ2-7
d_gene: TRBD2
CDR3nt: TGCAGTGCCTGGACTAGTTACGAGCAGTACTTC
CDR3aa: CSAWTSYEQYF

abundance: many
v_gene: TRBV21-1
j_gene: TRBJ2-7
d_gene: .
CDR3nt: TGTGCCAGCAGCAAAGCGGGGCCAATATCCTACGGGCAGTACTTC
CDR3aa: CASSKAGPISYGQYF

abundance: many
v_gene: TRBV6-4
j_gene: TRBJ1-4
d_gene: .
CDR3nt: TGTGCCACTTCGGAGGGCCGTAATGAAAAACTGTTTTTT
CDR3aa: CATSEGRNEKLFF

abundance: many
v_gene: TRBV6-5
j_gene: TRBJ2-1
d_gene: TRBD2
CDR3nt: TGTGCCAGCAAGGAGGCGGGAGTGTCCTACAATGAGCAGTTCTTC
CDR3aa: CASKEAGVSYNEQFF

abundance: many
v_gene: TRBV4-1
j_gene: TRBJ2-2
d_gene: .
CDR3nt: TGCGCCAGCAGCCAAGAGAGGGTAATAACCGGGGAGCTGTTTTTT
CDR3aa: CASSQERVITGELFF

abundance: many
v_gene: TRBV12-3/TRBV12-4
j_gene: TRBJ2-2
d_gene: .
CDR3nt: TGTGCCAGCAGACCCCTGGACGTACTGTCCGGGGAGCTGTTTTTT
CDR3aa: CASRPLDVLSGELFF

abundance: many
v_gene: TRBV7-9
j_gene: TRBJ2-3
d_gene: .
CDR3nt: TGTGCCAGCAGTCGGGAGACGAACTCGGATACGCAGTATTTT
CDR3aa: CASSRETNSDTQYF

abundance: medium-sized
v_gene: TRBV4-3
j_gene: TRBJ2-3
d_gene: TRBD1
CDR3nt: TGCGCCAGCAGCCAAGAGGGGGACAGAAACACAGATACGCAGTATTTT
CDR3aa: CASSQEGDRNTDTQYF

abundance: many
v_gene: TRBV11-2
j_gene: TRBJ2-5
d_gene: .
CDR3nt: TGTGCCAGCAGCTTATGGCTGGGCCACCAAGAGACCCAGTACTTC
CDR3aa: CASSLWLGHQETQYF

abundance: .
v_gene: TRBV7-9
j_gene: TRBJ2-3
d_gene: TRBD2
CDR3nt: TGTGCCAGCAGCCGTTGGGGCGGGAGGGCGCCAGATACGCAGTATTTT
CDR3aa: CASSRWGGRAPDTQYF

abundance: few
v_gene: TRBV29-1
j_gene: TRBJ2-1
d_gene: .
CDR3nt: TGCAGCGTTGTCCGGCGCGCATCCAGCTCCTACAATGAGCAGTTCTTC
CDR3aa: CSVVRRASSSYNEQFF

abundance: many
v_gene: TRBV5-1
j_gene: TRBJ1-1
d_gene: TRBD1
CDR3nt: TGCGCCAGCAGCTTTAGTGGACAGGGGGCCACTGAAGCTTTCTTT
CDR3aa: CASSFSGQGATEAFF

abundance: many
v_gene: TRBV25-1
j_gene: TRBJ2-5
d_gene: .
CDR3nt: TGTGCCAGCAGTCTAGGGGTAGGGACCGCGGTAGGGGAGACCCAGTACTTC
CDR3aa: CASSLGVGTAVGETQYF